One sample yielded the 10 T cell receptor beta chains listed below, sequenced in a study of T cells in Graves' hyperthyroidism and ophthalmopathy (dated by TCRdb to the late 2010s). Library prep was done by multiplex PCR. Reads for this sample came from an Illumina HiSeq 2000. The TCR beta CDR3 regions were amplified from RNA transcripts. For the first round of RT-PCR on the TCR CDR3, the HTBI primer set was used together with the Qiagen OneStep RT-PCR kit. TCRdb itself trimmed the public reads at Q25 with fastp, ran MiXCR and retained productive beta chains. A single entry per CDR3 protein holds the most common genes and DNA from its merged rows. The sample includes 300,000 to 450,000 distinct CDR3 sequences, with roughly 15% observed a single time. The ten largest clonotypes hold approximately 35% of the sample. The specimen sequenced was blood. The receptors derive from a woman younger than 45 with Graves' hyperthyroidism that later progressed to Graves' ophthalmopathy.

This clonotype was recorded at least ten times. V is TRBV15 and J is TRBJ2-1; 9 bases map to TRBD2. J lost 5 bases, V lost 6 bases, and 8 bases had no gene match. The germline CDR1 and CDR2 sequences are LNHNV and YYDKDF (reference sequence). The CDR3 loop spans 15 amino acids. As DNA, the CDR3 is TGTGCCACCAGTCCTTTAGCGGGAGTAAACAATGAGCAGTTCTTC. Its translation is CATSPLAGVNNEQFF. Full variable domain (outside the CDR3, taken from reference TRBV15 and TRBJ2-1): DAMVIQNPRYQVTQFGKPVTLSCSQTLNHNVMYWYQQKSSQAPKLLFHYYDKDFNNEADTPDNFQSRRPNTSFCFLDIRSPGLGDTAMYLCATSPLAGVNNEQFFGPGTRLTVL.

The rearrangement uses TRBV7-2 and TRBJ1-5; weak D call: TRBD1 (6 bases). With 1 base removed from V and 1 base from J, the gap between germline ends came to 26 bases. The V gene's germline CDR1 is SGHTA and CDR2 FQGNSA. The CDR3 length is 21 residues. The CDR3 nucleotides read TGTGCCAGCAGCTTAGTTTTCTCAGGGAGTCCAGGGGCTGGGAGCAATCAGCCCCAGCATTTT. It translates to CASSLVFSGSPGAGSNQPQHF. Filled out from reference TRBV7-2 and TRBJ1-5, the complete variable domain reads GAGVSQSPSNKVTEKGKDVELRCDPISGHTALYWYRQSLGQGLEFLIYFQGNSAPDKSGLPSDRFSAERTGGSVSTLTIQRTQQEDSAVYLCASSLVFSGSPGAGSNQPQHFGDGTRLSIL.

This clonotype was seen at least ten times. This chain uses TRBV10-3 with TRBJ1-4; 7 bases fit TRBD1. Losses at the gene ends were 5 bases for V and 5 bases for J; bases not matched to a gene: 5. Germline loops: CDR1 ENHRY, CDR2 SYGVKD. The CDR3 covers 14 residues. The CDR3 nucleotides are TGTGCCATCAGTCCCGGGACAGACAATGAAAAACTGTTTTTT. Its protein product is CAISPGTDNEKLFF.

This clonotype came up a few times. The chain couples TRBV9 to TRBJ1-6; possible D gene TRBD1, 6 bases. V lost 0 bases and J 10 bases, leaving 11 bases between the germline ends. Per the germline V gene, CDR1 is SGDLS and CDR2 is YYNGEE. The CDR3 length is 14 residues. The CDR3 region is CASSVGGAGSPLHF. CDR3 DNA: TGTGCCAGCAGCGTAGGGGGGGCGGGATCACCCCTCCACTTT.

This clonotype has at least ten counts. The chain carries TRBV6-1 and TRBJ1-1; D call uncertain. The CDR3 has 12 residues. CDR1 and CDR2 (germline): MNHNS, SASEGT. With 4 bases removed from V and 6 bases from J, the gap between germline ends came to 9 bases. The CDR3 bases are TGTGCCAGCAGTGCGACCTCCTCTGAAGCTTTCTTT. The encoded protein is CASSATSSEAFF.

This clonotype has a count of ten or more. This rearrangement joins TRBV19 to TRBJ1-2, with D uncertain. The germline CDR1 and CDR2 sequences are LNHDA and SQIVND (reference sequence). The CDR3 is 12 residues long. Trimming pared 1 base from V and 6 bases from J, leaving 6 bases between. CDR3: CASSIGADGYTF. CDR3 DNA sequence: TGTGCCAGTAGTATAGGGGCGGATGGCTACACCTTC. The variable domain in full, completed from reference TRBV19 and TRBJ1-2, reads DGGITQSPKYLFRKEGQNVTLSCEQNLNHDAMYWYRQDPGQGLRLIYYSQIVNDFQKGDIAEGYSVSREKKESFPLTVTSAQKNPTAFYLCASSIGADGYTFGSGTRLTVV.

This clonotype was seen a few times. This chain links TRBV6-1 with TRBJ2-2; 12 nucleotides align to TRBD1. The CDR3 length is 15 residues. With 7 bases clipped from V and 7 bases from J, the junction kept 7 bases outside the gene matches. The germline V gene encodes CDR1 MNHNS and CDR2 SASEGT. As DNA, the CDR3 is TGTGCCAGCACATGGGACAGGGGGCCGGGCGGGGAGCTGTTTTTT. Translation gives CASTWDRGPGGELFF.

CDR3 in DNA: TGTGCCAGCAGCCAGGGTTCGGGCTACAATGAGCAGTTCTTC. Its translation is CASSQGSGYNEQFF. The chain uses TRBV6-1 and TRBJ2-1; a possible D gene is TRBD1 (5 bases). The V gene's germline CDR1 is MNHNS and CDR2 SASEGT. The CDR3 loop spans 14 amino acids. Deletions cut 6 bases from V and 3 bases from J, with 12 bases between.

This clonotype occurred many times. The J gene is TRBJ2-1, the V gene TRBV7-9; 9 bases match TRBD2. CDR3 length: 13 residues. After removal of 8 bases from V and 7 bases from J, the junction contained 6 bases not matched to a gene. Germline values: CDR1 SEHNR, CDR2 FQNEAQ (reference sequence). The CDR3 region is CASAGREGNEQFF. In nucleotides, the CDR3 is TGTGCCAGCGCGGGGCGGGAGGGGAATGAGCAGTTCTTC.

The rearrangement links TRBV18 to TRBJ1-5; 7 bases fit TRBD1. This CDR3 is built from 15 residues. Germline V gives CDR1 KGHSH, CDR2 LQKENI. J lost 4 bases, V lost 6 bases, and 9 bases had no gene match. Written as DNA, the CDR3 is TGTGCCAGCTCTCCCGACAGGGTGTATAATCAGCCCCAGCATTTT. It yields the protein CASSPDRVYNQPQHF.